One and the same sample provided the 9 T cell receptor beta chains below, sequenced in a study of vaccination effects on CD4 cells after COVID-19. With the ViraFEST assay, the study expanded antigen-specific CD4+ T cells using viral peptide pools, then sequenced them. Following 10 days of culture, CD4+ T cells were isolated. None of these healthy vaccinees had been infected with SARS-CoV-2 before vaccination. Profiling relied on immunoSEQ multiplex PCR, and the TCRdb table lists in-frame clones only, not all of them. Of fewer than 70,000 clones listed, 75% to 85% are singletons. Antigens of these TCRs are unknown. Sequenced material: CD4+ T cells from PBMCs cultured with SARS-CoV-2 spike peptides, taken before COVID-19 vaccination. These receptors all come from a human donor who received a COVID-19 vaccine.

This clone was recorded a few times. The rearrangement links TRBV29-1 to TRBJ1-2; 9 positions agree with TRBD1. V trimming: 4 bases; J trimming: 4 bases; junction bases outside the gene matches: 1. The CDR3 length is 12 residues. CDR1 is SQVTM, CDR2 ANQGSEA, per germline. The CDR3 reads CSVVGQGYGYTF. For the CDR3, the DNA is TGCAGCGTTGTGGGACAGGGCTATGGCTACACCTTC.

DNA of the CDR3: TGTGCCACCAGTGACCGGACGGAGTCCTCGGGAAACATTCAGTACTTC. This codes for CATSDRTESSGNIQYF. V gene TRBV24-1 combines with J gene TRBJ2-4; no firm D call. The CDR3 is made up of 16 amino acids. Germline V gene lookup returns CDR1 KGHDR and CDR2 SFDVKD. Trimming stripped 4 bases from V and 6 bases from J, with 18 bases between.

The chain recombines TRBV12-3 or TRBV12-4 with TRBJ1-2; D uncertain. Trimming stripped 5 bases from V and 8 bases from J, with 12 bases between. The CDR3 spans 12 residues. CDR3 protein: CASSKAAGGYTF. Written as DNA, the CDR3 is TGTGCCAGCAGTAAAGCGGCCGGGGGCTACACCTTC.

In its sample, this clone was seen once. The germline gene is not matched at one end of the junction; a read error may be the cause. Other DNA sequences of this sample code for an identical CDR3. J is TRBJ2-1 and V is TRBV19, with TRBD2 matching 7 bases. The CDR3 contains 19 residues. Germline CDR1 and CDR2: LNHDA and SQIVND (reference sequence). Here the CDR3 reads CASSMGGVGGNRGYNEQFF. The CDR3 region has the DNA TGTGCAAGTAGTATGGGGGGGGTGGGGGGTAATCGTGGGTACAATGAGCAGTTCTTC.

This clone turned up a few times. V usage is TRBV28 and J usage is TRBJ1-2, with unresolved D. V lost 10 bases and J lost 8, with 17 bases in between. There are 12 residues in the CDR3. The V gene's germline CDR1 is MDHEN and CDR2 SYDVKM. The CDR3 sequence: CATLARVEGYTF. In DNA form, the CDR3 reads TGTGCCACCCTGGCGAGGGTGGAAGGCTACACCTTC.

The DNA of the CDR3 is TGTGCCAGCAGCCCAATAGCGGCGAATACGCAGTATTTT. This sequence encodes CASSPIAANTQYF. This sequence joins TRBV7-8 and TRBJ2-3; perhaps TRBD2 as D (6 bases). Germline V lookup: CDR1 SGHVS, CDR2 FQNEAQ. CDR3 length: 13 residues. The germline V and J ends were trimmed by 5 bases and 7 bases, with 13 bases remaining between them.

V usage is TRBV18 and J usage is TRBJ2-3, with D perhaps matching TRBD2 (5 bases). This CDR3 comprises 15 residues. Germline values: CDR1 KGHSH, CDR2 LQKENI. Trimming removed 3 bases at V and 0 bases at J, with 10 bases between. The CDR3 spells CASSPDYLSTDTQYF. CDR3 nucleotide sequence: TGTGCCAGCTCACCCGACTACCTTAGCACAGATACGCAGTATTTT.

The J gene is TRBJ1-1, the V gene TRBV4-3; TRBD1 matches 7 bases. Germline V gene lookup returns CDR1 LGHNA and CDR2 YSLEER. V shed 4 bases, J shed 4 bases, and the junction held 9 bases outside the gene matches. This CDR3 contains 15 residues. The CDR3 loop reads CASSLLHAGGTEAFF. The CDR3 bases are TGCGCCAGCAGCCTGCTACATGCAGGGGGCACTGAAGCTTTCTTT.

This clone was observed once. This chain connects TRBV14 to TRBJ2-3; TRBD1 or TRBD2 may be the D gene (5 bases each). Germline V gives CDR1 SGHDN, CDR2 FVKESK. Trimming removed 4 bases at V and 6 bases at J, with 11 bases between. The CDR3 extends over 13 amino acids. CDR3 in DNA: TGTGCCAGCAGCCGTTTGGGGGTGGATACGCAGTATTTT. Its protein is CASSRLGVDTQYF. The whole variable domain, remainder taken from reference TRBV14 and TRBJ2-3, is EAGVTQFPSHSVIEKGQTVTLRCDPISGHDNLYWYRRVMGKEIKFLLHFVKESKQDESGMPNNRFLAERTGGTYSTLKVQPAELEDSGVYFCASSRLGVDTQYFGPGTRLTVL.